Below are 19 T cell receptor beta chains sequenced from a single sample in a study of cytomegalovirus exposure and HLA in healthy donors. The PCR had 60 Vbeta and 13 Jbeta primers. Measured with immunoSEQ multiplex PCR; TCRdb has only the in-frame clones, and not every one. The sample consists of fewer than 200,000 clones, more than 70% of them appearing once. Sequencing was done on a sample of PBMCs. These receptors were obtained from a girl between 5 and 17 years old in good health and CMV-seronegative.

By sample fraction, this clone is medium-sized. The same CDR3 arises from other DNA sequences in this sample as well. This chain links TRBV15 with TRBJ2-1, with TRBD1 matching 7 bases. V lost 3 bases, J lost 2 bases, and 1 base stayed unmatched. CDR3 length equals 14 residues. CDR1 is LNHNV, CDR2 YYDKDF, per germline (reference sequence). CDR3 bases: TGTGCCACCAGCAGGACAGGGACCTACAATGAGCAGTTCTTC. Translating it yields CATSRTGTYNEQFF.

The genes are TRBV29-1 and TRBJ2-3; a possible D gene is TRBD1 (6 bases). Trimming stripped 5 bases from V and 3 bases from J, with 15 bases between. This CDR3 has 14 amino acids. CDR1 SQVTM and CDR2 ANQGSEA come from the germline V gene. CDR3 sequence reads: CSVSGVLLTDTQYF. CDR3 DNA: TGCAGCGTTTCAGGGGTTTTATTGACAGATACGCAGTATTTT.

The rearrangement joins TRBV14 to TRBJ2-3; possibly TRBD1 for D (6 bases). Germline V gives CDR1 SGHDN, CDR2 FVKESK. The CDR3 contains 14 residues. The V end lost 5 bases, the J end lost 2 bases, and 11 bases lay between the germline ends. This CDR3 reads CASSWTANTDTQYF. As DNA, the CDR3 is TGTGCCAGCAGCTGGACAGCGAACACAGATACGCAGTATTTT.

V is TRBV19 and J is TRBJ1-3; D is unclear. Trimming left V 4 bases short and J 1 base short, with 8 bases between. This CDR3 spans 14 amino acids. Germline V gene sequence: CDR1 LNHDA, CDR2 SQIVND (reference sequence). Here the CDR3 DNA reads TGTGCCAGTAGTAGTAGGACTTCTGGAAACACCATATATTTT. Amino acids: CASSSRTSGNTIYF.

CDR3 loop: CASSLPGGAREQFF. DNA for the CDR3: TGTGCCAGCAGCTTGCCGGGGGGGGCACGGGAGCAGTTCTTC. J is TRBJ2-1 and V is TRBV7-2, with 8 bases that match TRBD2. This CDR3 has 14 amino acids. V trimming: 3 bases; J trimming: 10 bases; junction bases outside the gene matches: 8. Germline CDR1 SGHTA, CDR2 FQGNSA. Full variable domain (rest looked up from reference TRBV7-2 and TRBJ2-1): GAGVSQSPSNKVTEKGKDVELRCDPISGHTALYWYRQSLGQGLEFLIYFQGNSAPDKSGLPSDRFSAERTGGSVSTLTIQRTQQEDSAVYLCASSLPGGAREQFFGPGTRLTVL.

The table lists this clone with a few counts. V gene TRBV2 combines with J gene TRBJ1-5, with D maybe TRBD1 (6 bases). The CDR3 contains 14 residues. Germline CDR1 is SNHLY and CDR2 is FYNNEI. The V end was cut by 7 bases, the J end by 2 bases, with 12 bases between. Here the CDR3 reads CASNEGGGNQPQHF. In DNA form, the CDR3 reads TGTGCCAGCAATGAGGGGGGAGGCAATCAGCCCCAGCATTTT.

The V call is TRBV30, the J call TRBJ2-5, with unresolved D. Germline CDR1 GTSNPN, CDR2 SVGIG (reference sequence). This CDR3 spans 17 amino acids. V lost 0 bases, J lost 1 base, and 18 bases lay in between. The CDR3 DNA follows: TGTGCCTGGAGTGTACTCCGCAGGTCGAAGGTCCAAGAGACCCAGTACTTC. Its protein product is CAWSVLRRSKVQETQYF.

This clone was seen only once. The gene calls are TRBV6-4 and TRBJ2-5, with TRBD2 matching over 9 bases. V lost 3 bases and J lost 5; bases outside the gene matches: 4. CDR1 is MRHNA and CDR2 is SNTAGT in the germline V gene. The CDR3 covers 14 residues. CDR3 amino acids: CASSERGGSETQYF. The CDR3 DNA reads as TGTGCCAGCAGTGAGCGGGGGGGTAGTGAGACCCAGTACTTC.

This chain connects TRBV6-5 to TRBJ1-2; tentative D call: TRBD1 (5 bases). The length of the CDR3 is 13 residues. Trimming removed 0 bases at V and 8 bases at J, with 10 bases between. Germline lookup yields CDR1 MNHEY and CDR2 SVGAGI. CDR3 loop: CASSYSGLRGYTF. In DNA form, the CDR3 reads TGTGCCAGCAGTTACTCGGGACTTCGGGGCTACACCTTC.

The chain joins TRBV7-9 to TRBJ1-2; 7 bases line up with TRBD1. This CDR3 has 15 amino acids. V was clipped by 4 bases and J by 3 bases; unmatched bases: 8. The germline gives CDR1 SEHNR, CDR2 FQNEAQ (reference sequence). The CDR3 DNA follows: TGTGCCAGCAGCTGGCCGCCTGGACAGGACTATGGCTACACCTTC. Translating it yields CASSWPPGQDYGYTF.

The CDR3 nucleotides are TGTGCCAGCAGCTTCCTTCAAGAGACCCAGTACTTC. As protein: CASSFLQETQYF. The V and J genes are TRBV7-9 and TRBJ2-5; D remains unclear. CDR1 is SEHNR, CDR2 FQNEAQ, per germline (reference sequence). The CDR3 loop spans 12 amino acids. V lost 3 bases and J lost 2, with 4 bases in between.

The chain couples TRBV27 to TRBJ2-1; D may be TRBD1 (6 bases). Trimming left V 5 bases short and J 4 bases short, with 9 bases between. The CDR3 totals 13 residues. The germline V gene has CDR1 MNHEY and CDR2 SMNVEV (reference sequence). CDR3 bases: TGTGCCAGCAGTGACACAGGGTACAATGAGCAGTTCTTC. It is translated as CASSDTGYNEQFF.

This chain links TRBV30 with TRBJ1-1; D unclear. Per the germline V gene, CDR1 is GTSNPN and CDR2 is SVGIG (reference sequence). Between the trimmed V and J ends, which lost 4 bases and 7 bases, there was a span of 13 bases. There are 12 residues in the CDR3. This chain's CDR3 is CAWMESAREAFF. CDR3 nucleotide sequence: TGTGCCTGGATGGAGTCAGCCCGTGAAGCTTTCTTT.

The V call is TRBV10-3, the J call TRBJ2-1; 9 bases match TRBD2. Trimming took 10 bases from V and 8 from J; bases not matched to a gene: 9. Germline loops: CDR1 ENHRY, CDR2 SYGVKD. This CDR3 spans 13 amino acids. CDR3 coding DNA: TGTGCCACCGTTAGCGGGGGTAGCGATGAGCAGTTCTTC. Residues: CATVSGGSDEQFF.

This sequence joins TRBV7-9 and TRBJ2-7, with 8 bases that match TRBD1. Germline V gene sequence: CDR1 SEHNR, CDR2 FQNEAQ (reference sequence). The V and J ends lost 3 bases and 2 bases, in that order; junction bases with no gene match: 12. This CDR3 spans 17 amino acids. DNA of the CDR3: TGTGCCAGCAGCTTCGTTGGGGGTTGGGACAGGCCCTACGAGCAGTACTTC. Translating it yields CASSFVGGWDRPYEQYF.

This clone was detected once. The J gene is TRBJ2-6, the V gene TRBV27; possibly TRBD2 for D (5 bases). The length of the CDR3 is 14 residues. Trimming removed 11 bases from V and 0 bases from J, with 11 bases in between. CDR1 MNHEY and CDR2 SMNVEV come from the germline V gene (reference sequence). The chain's CDR3 is CAAVRDSGANVLTF. CDR3 nucleotide sequence: TGTGCCGCAGTACGGGACTCTGGGGCCAACGTCCTGACTTTC. The full variable domain, in which reference TRBV27 and TRBJ2-6 provide the parts outside the CDR3, is EAQVTQNPRYLITVTGKKLTVTCSQNMNHEYMSWYRQDPGLGLRQIYYSMNVEVTDKGDVPEGYKVSRKEKRNFPLILESPSPNQTSLYFCAAVRDSGANVLTFGAGSRLTVL.

This clone was detected only a few times. The chain employs TRBV6-5 and TRBJ1-1, with D possibly TRBD1 on 6 matching bases. V dropped 6 bases and J dropped 9 bases, with 20 bases sitting between them. The CDR3 runs to 14 residues. Germline-derived CDR1 and CDR2 are MNHEY and SVGAGI. The CDR3 DNA sequence: TGTGCCAGCAGCCGACCCTCGGACAGCCCTAAAGCTTTCTTT. Its translation: CASSRPSDSPKAFF.

This chain uses TRBV6-5 with TRBJ2-7, with TRBD1 identical over 8 bases. This CDR3 has 16 amino acids. Germline CDR1 reads MNHEY; CDR2 reads SVGAGI. J lost 4 bases, V lost 0 bases, and 8 bases had no gene match. CDR3 residues: CASSYSQGAASYEQYF. CDR3 DNA: TGTGCCAGCAGTTACTCGCAGGGGGCGGCGTCGTACGAGCAGTACTTC.

The rearrangement joins TRBV5-1 to TRBJ2-1; the D is unclear. The CDR3 length is 13 residues. V lost 0 bases to trimming and J lost 6 bases, with 7 bases between them. Germline CDR1 SGHRS, CDR2 YFSETQ. This CDR3 is CASSLGTINEQFF. The DNA of the CDR3 is TGCGCCAGCAGCTTGGGAACTATCAATGAGCAGTTCTTC.